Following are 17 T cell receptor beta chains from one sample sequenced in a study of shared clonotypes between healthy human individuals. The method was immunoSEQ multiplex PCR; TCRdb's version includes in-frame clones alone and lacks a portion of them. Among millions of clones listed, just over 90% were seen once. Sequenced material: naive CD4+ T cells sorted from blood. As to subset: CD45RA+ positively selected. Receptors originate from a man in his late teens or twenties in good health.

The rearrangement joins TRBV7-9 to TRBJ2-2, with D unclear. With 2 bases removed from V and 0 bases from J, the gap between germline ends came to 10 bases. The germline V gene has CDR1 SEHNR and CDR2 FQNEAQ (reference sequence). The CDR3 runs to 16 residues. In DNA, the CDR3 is TGTGCCAGCAGCTTACTTGGGGTTACGAACACCGGGGAGCTGTTTTTT. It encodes CASSLLGVTNTGELFF.

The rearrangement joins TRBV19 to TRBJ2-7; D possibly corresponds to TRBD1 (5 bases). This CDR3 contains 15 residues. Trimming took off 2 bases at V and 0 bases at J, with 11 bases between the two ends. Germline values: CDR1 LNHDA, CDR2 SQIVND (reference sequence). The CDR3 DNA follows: TGTGCCAGTAGTATAAGGGGCCTTCCCTCCTACGAGCAGTACTTC. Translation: CASSIRGLPSYEQYF.

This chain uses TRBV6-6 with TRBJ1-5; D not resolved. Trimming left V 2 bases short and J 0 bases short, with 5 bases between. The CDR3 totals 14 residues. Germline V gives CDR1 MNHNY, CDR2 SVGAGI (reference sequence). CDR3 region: CASSYSYSNQPQHF. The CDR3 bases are TGTGCCAGCAGTTACAGTTATAGCAATCAGCCCCAGCATTTT.

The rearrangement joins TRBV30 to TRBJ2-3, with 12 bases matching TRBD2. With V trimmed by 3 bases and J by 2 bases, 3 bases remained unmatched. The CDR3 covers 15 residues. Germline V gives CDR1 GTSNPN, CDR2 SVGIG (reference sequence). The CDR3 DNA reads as TGTGCCTGGAGCTCTAGCGGGAGGGTCACAGATACGCAGTATTTT. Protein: CAWSSSGRVTDTQYF. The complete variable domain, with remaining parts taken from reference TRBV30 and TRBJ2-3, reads SQTIHQWPATLVQPVGSPLSLECTVEGTSNPNLYWYRQAAGRGLQLLFYSVGIGQISSEVPQNLSASRPQDRQFILSSKKLLLSDSGFYLCAWSSSGRVTDTQYFGPGTRLTVL.

The CDR3 bases are TGTGCCAGCAGTTTACTTTTCGGGACCGGGGAGCTGTTTTTT. This codes for CASSLLFGTGELFF. This chain connects TRBV27 to TRBJ2-2; D gene unclear. The ends were cut back, 2 bases at V and 5 bases at J, with 9 bases in the middle. Per germline, CDR1 MNHEY and CDR2 SMNVEV (reference sequence). CDR3 length: 14 residues.

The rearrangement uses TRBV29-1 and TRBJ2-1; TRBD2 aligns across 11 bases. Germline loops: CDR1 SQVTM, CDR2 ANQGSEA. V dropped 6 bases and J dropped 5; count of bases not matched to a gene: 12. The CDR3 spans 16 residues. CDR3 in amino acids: CSVAGLAGGPHNEQFF. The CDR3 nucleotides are TGCAGCGTCGCTGGGTTAGCGGGAGGGCCCCACAATGAGCAGTTCTTC.

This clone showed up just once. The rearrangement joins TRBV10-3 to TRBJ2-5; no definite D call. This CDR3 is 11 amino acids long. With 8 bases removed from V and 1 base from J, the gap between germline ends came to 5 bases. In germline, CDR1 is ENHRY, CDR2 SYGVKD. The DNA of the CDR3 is TGTGCCATCGGCCCCCAAGAGACCCAGTACTTC. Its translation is CAIGPQETQYF.

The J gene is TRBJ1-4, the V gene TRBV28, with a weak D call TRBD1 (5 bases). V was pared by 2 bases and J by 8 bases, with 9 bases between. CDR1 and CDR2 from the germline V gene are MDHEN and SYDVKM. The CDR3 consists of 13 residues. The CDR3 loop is CASSLEGIEKLFF. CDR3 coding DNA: TGTGCCAGCAGTTTAGAGGGGATCGAAAAACTGTTTTTT.

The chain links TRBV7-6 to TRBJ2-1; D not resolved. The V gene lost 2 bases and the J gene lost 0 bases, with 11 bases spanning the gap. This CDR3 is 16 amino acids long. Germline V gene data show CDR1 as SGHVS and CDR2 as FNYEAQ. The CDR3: CASSLSATSSYNEQFF. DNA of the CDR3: TGTGCCAGCAGCTTAAGTGCGACCAGCTCCTACAATGAGCAGTTCTTC. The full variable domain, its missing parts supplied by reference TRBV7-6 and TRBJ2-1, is GAGVSQSPRYKVTKRGQDVALRCDPISGHVSLYWYRQALGQGPEFLTYFNYEAQQDKSGLPNDRFSAERPEGSISTLTIQRTEQRDSAMYRCASSLSATSSYNEQFFGPGTRLTVL.

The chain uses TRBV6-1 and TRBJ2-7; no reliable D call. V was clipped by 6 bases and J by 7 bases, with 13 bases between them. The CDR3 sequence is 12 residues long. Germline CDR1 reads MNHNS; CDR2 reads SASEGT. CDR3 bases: TGTGCCAGCAGCGCTTTCATACGGGAGCAGTACTTC. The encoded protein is CASSAFIREQYF.

The CDR3 spells CASSLEWGNKGYTF. The CDR3 DNA follows: TGCGCCAGCAGCTTGGAATGGGGGAATAAAGGCTACACCTTC. This rearrangement joins TRBV5-1 to TRBJ1-2; tentative D call: TRBD1 (5 bases). Trimming cost V 0 bases and J 8 bases, with 14 bases left between them. The CDR3 contains 14 residues. Germline CDR1 SGHRS, CDR2 YFSETQ.

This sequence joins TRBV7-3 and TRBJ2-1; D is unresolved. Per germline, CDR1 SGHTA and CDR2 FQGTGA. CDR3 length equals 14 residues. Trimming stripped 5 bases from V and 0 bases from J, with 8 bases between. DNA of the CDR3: TGTGCCAGCAGCCCCGACACCTCCTACAATGAGCAGTTCTTC. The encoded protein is CASSPDTSYNEQFF.

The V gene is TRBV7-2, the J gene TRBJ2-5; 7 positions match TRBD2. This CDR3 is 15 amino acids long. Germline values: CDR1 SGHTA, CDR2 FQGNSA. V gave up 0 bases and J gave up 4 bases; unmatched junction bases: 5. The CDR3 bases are TGTGCCAGCAGCTTAGCTGGACTAGTTGTAGAGACCCAGTACTTC. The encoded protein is CASSLAGLVVETQYF.

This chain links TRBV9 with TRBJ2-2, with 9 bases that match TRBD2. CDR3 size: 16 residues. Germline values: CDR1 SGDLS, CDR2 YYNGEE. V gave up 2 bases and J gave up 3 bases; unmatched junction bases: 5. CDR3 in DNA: TGTGCCAGCAGCGTTAGCGGGGGTGGGGACACCGGGGAGCTGTTTTTT. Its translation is CASSVSGGGDTGELFF. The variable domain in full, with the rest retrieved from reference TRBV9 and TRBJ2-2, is DSGVTQTPKHLITATGQRVTLRCSPRSGDLSVYWYQQSLDQGLQFLIQYYNGEERAKGNILERFSAQQFPDLHSELNLSSLELGDSALYFCASSVSGGGDTGELFFGEGSRLTVL.

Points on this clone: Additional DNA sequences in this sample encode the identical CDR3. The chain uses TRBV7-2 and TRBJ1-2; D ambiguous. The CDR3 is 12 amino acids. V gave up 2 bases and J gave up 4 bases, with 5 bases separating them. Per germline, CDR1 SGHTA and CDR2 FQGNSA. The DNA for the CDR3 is TGTGCCAGCAGCTTATCGGGCTATGGCTACACCTTC. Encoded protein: CASSLSGYGYTF.

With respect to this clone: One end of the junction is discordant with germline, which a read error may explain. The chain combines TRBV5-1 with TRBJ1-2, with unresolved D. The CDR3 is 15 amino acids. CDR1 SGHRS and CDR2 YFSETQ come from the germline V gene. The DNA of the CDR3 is TGCGCCAGCAGTTTGGACGGCACTGAGTTGCGTGGCTACACCTTC. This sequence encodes CASSLDGTELRGYTF.

This CDR3 is CASSPDIAGGTGELFF. CDR3 DNA sequence: TGTGCCAGCAGCCCGGATATTGCGGGAGGCACCGGGGAGCTGTTTTTT. V gene TRBV11-2 combines with J gene TRBJ2-2; 8 nucleotides align to TRBD2. This CDR3 has 16 amino acids. Losses at the gene ends were 5 bases for V and 4 bases for J; bases not matched to a gene: 9. Germline V gives CDR1 SGHAT, CDR2 FQNNGV.